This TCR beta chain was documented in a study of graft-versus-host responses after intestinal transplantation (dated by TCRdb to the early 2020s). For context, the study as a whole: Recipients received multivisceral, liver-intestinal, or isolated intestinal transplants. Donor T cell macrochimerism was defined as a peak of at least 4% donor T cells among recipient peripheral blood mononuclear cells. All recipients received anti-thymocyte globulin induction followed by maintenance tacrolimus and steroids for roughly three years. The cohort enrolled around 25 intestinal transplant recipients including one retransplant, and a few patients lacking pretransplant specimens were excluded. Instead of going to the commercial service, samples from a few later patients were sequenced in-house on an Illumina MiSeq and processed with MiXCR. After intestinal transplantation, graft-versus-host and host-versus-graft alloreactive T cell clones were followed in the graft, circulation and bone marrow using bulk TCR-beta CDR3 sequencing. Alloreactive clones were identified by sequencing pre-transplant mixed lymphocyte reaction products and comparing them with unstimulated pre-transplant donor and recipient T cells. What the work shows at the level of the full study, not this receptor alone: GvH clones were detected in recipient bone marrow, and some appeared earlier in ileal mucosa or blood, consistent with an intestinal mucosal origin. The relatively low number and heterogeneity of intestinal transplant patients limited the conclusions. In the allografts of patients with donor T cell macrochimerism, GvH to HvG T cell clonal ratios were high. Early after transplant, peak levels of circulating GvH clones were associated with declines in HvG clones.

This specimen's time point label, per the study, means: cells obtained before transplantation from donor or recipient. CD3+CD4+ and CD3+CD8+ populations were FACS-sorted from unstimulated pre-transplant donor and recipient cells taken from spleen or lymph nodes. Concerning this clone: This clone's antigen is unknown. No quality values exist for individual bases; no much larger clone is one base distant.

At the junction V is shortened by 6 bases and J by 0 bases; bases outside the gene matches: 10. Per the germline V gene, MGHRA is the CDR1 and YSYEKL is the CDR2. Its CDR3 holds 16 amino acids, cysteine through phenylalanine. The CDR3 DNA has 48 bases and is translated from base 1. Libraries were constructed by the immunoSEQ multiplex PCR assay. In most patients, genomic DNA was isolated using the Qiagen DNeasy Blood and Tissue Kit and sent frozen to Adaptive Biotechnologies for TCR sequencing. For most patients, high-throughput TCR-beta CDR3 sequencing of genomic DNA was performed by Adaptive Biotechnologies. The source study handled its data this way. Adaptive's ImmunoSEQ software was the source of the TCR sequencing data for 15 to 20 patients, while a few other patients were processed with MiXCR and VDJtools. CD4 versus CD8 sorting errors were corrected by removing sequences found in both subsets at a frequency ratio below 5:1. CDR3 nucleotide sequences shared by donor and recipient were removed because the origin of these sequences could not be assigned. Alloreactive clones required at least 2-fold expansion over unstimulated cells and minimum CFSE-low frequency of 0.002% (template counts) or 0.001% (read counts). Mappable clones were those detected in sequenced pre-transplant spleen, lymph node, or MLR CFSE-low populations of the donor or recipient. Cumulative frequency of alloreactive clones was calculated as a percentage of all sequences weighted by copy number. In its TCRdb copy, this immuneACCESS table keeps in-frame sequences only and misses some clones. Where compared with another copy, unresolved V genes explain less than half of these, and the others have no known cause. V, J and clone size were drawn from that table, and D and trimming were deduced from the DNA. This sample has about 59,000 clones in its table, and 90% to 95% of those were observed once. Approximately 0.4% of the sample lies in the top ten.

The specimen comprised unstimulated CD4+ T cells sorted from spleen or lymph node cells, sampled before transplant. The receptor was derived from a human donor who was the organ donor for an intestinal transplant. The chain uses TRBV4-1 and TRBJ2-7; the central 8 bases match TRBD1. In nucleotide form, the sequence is TGCGCCAGCAGTCGGGACCGGGACAGGACCTCCTACGAGCAGTACTTC. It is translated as CASSRDRDRTSYEQYF.